The present T cell receptor beta chain was sequenced within a study of T cell repertoires in cytomegalovirus infection. There are a few counts of this clonotype. Antigen: not known. TCRdb analysed the reads with MiXCR anew, one entry per CDR3 protein. This sample has some 900,000 distinct CDR3 sequences, with roughly 33% found just once. Germline CDR1 reads SGHNT; CDR2 reads YENEEA. The CDR3 contains 17 residues. The V gene end was trimmed by 1 base and the J gene end by 10 bases; junction bases not matched to a gene: 13. The clonotype was recovered from a human donor in good health (CMV status not recorded). Some clones in this sample may be carry-over from other donors' samples. The gene calls are TRBV11-3 and TRBJ2-1; 10 bases fit TRBD1. The sample in question was cultured CD8+ T cells from PBMCs, obtained from culture after CMV antigen stimulation. The CDR3 spells CASSLVSVTGGFGEQFF. CDR3 coding DNA: TGTGCCAGCAGCTTAGTCAGCGTGACAGGGGGCTTCGGCGAGCAGTTCTTC.